One sample yielded the 29 T cell receptor beta chains listed below, sequenced in a study of cytomegalovirus exposure and HLA in healthy donors. The table came from immunoSEQ multiplex PCR; TCRdb's copy has only in-frame clones and leaves some out. The sample records 140,000 or so clones, over 80% being singletons. The sample consisted of PBMCs. These receptors originate from a man between 18 and 35 years old in good health and CMV-seropositive.

Only one count was recorded for this clone. The chain links TRBV14 to TRBJ2-7, with TRBD1 as a possible D gene (5 bases). CDR1 SGHDN and CDR2 FVKESK come from the germline V gene. Trimming shortened V by 4 bases and J by 4 bases, and 14 bases separated the two germline ends. This CDR3 is 14 amino acids long. In nucleotides, the CDR3 is TGTGCCAGCAGCCGCCCAGGGTTGGTGTACGAGCAGTACTTC. It codes for CASSRPGLVYEQYF.

The rearrangement uses TRBV5-4 and TRBJ2-3; 8 bases are a match to TRBD2. Trimming took 4 bases from V and 6 from J; bases not matched to a gene: 13. The CDR3 has 16 residues. Germline CDR1 and CDR2: SGHNT and YYREEE (reference sequence). The CDR3 reads CASSPPGTRGGDTQYF. DNA for the CDR3: TGTGCCAGCAGCCCTCCCGGGACTAGGGGGGGGGATACGCAGTATTTT.

This chain links TRBV19 with TRBJ2-2, with TRBD2 matching 7 bases. The germline gives CDR1 LNHDA, CDR2 SQIVND (reference sequence). J gave up 0 bases and V 11 bases, and 3 bases lay outside the gene matches. CDR3 size: 13 residues. The CDR3 nucleotides read TGTGCCGGGAGGGCGACGAACACCGGGGAGCTGTTTTTT. Translation: CAGRATNTGELFF.

The J gene is TRBJ2-6, the V gene TRBV2; TRBD2 aligns across 11 bases. With V trimmed by 5 bases and J by 0 bases, 6 bases remained unmatched. The CDR3 runs to 18 residues. Per germline, CDR1 SNHLY and CDR2 FYNNEI. The CDR3, as DNA: TGTGCCAGCAGTCAACTAGCGGGGGTCGTCTCTGGGGCCAACGTCCTGACTTTC. Its translation: CASSQLAGVVSGANVLTF.

The rearrangement joins TRBV19 to TRBJ2-2; possibly TRBD2 for D (6 bases). The CDR3 is 14 amino acids. Trimming took 4 bases from V and 6 from J, leaving 12 bases between them. Germline V gives CDR1 LNHDA, CDR2 SQIVND (reference sequence). The CDR3 region has the DNA TGTGCCAGTAGTACTTCGGGGGTGGCCGGGGAGCTGTTTTTT. Its protein product is CASSTSGVAGELFF.

This chain links TRBV6-5 with TRBJ2-3; D is possibly TRBD1 (6 bases). V was clipped by 2 bases and J by 0 bases, with 12 bases between them. Germline loops: CDR1 MNHEY, CDR2 SVGAGI. The CDR3 runs to 16 residues. CDR3 sequence reads: CASSYGQGPSTDTQYF. The DNA for the CDR3 is TGTGCCAGCAGTTACGGGCAGGGGCCTAGCACAGATACGCAGTATTTT.

The sample holds one count of this clone. V is TRBV30 and J is TRBJ1-5; D is possibly TRBD1 (5 bases). Germline loops: CDR1 GTSNPN, CDR2 SVGIG (reference sequence). Trimming removed 0 bases from V and 3 bases from J, with 15 bases in between. CDR3 length: 16 amino acids. The DNA of the CDR3 is TGTGCCTGGAGTGTACGTGGGGGGGGGTCCAATCAGCCCCAGCATTTT. It translates to CAWSVRGGGSNQPQHF.

The J gene is TRBJ2-3, the V gene TRBV4-2, with TRBD2 matching over 8 bases. Trimming cost V 4 bases and J 4 bases; bases outside gene matches: 7. CDR1 is LGHNA, CDR2 YNFKEQ, per germline. The CDR3 loop spans 15 amino acids. The CDR3 reads CASSLAGGSADTQYF. The CDR3 DNA reads as TGTGCCAGCAGCCTGGCGGGGGGCAGCGCAGATACGCAGTATTTT.

The CDR3 nucleotides read TGTGCCAGCAGCAGAGGAACCGGGACAGGGGCCTACAATGAGCAGTTCTTC. Residues: CASSRGTGTGAYNEQFF. The V gene is TRBV6-4, the J gene TRBJ2-1, with 10 bases lining up with TRBD1. The CDR3 runs 17 residues. The ends lost 6 bases at V and 2 bases at J; junction bases unmatched: 10. Germline lookup yields CDR1 MRHNA and CDR2 SNTAGT.

V is TRBV5-1 and J is TRBJ1-1; D is uncertain. The CDR3 is 12 residues long. Trimming pared 4 bases from V and 2 bases from J, leaving 6 bases between. The germline V gene encodes CDR1 SGHRS and CDR2 YFSETQ. The DNA for the CDR3 is TGCGCCAGCAGCGAAACAAACACTGAAGCTTTCTTT. It specifies CASSETNTEAFF. Combining the CDR3 with reference TRBV5-1 and TRBJ1-1 gives the whole variable domain KAGVTQTPRYLIKTRGQQVTLSCSPISGHRSVSWYQQTPGQGLQFLFEYFSETQRNKGNFPGRFSGRQFSNSRSEMNVSTLELGDSALYLCASSETNTEAFFGQGTRLTVV.

The chain recombines TRBV14 with TRBJ1-6, with D uncertain. Trimming shortened V by 7 bases and J by 4 bases, and 8 bases separated the two germline ends. This CDR3 spans 13 amino acids. Germline CDR1 reads SGHDN; CDR2 reads FVKESK. As DNA, the CDR3 is TGTGCCAGCAAGGAGCAGTATAATTCACCCCTCCACTTT. Translating it yields CASKEQYNSPLHF.

The J gene is TRBJ2-1, the V gene TRBV27; 7 positions match TRBD2. Germline V gives CDR1 MNHEY, CDR2 SMNVEV (reference sequence). V lost 2 bases and J lost 9; bases outside the gene matches: 4. The CDR3 is made up of 13 amino acids. The CDR3 loop reads CASSLAGGSEQFF. CDR3 DNA: TGTGCCAGCAGTTTAGCCGGGGGGAGTGAGCAGTTCTTC.

The J gene is TRBJ2-4, the V gene TRBV9; 12 bases agree with TRBD2. Germline lookup yields CDR1 SGDLS and CDR2 YYNGEE. This CDR3 has 16 amino acids. Trimming took 4 bases from V and 8 from J; bases not matched to a gene: 10. CDR3 loop: CASSPSGGDRGDIQYF. The CDR3 nucleotides are TGTGCCAGCAGCCCTAGCGGGGGGGACCGTGGGGACATTCAGTACTTC.

The J gene is TRBJ2-2, the V gene TRBV2, with TRBD2 matching over 12 bases. CDR1 SNHLY and CDR2 FYNNEI come from the germline V gene. Losses at the gene ends were 6 bases for V and 0 bases for J; bases not matched to a gene: 5. CDR3 length: 17 residues. The CDR3 DNA follows: TGTGCCAGCAGCGGGACTAGCGGGCTCGCGAACACCGGGGAGCTGTTTTTT. Protein sequence: CASSGTSGLANTGELFF.

This clone was detected only a few times. This chain joins TRBV10-1 and TRBJ2-2; D gene unclear. There are 13 residues in the CDR3. CDR1 is WNHNN, CDR2 SYGVQD, per germline (reference sequence). V gave up 4 bases and J gave up 4 bases, with 7 bases separating them. DNA for the CDR3: TGCGCCAGCAGTGTCTACCGCACCGGGGAGCTGTTTTTT. As protein: CASSVYRTGELFF.

The rearrangement uses TRBV4-2 and TRBJ2-1; 9 bases match TRBD2. Germline trimming cut 3 bases from V and 8 bases from J; bases unmatched to any gene: 8. Germline lookup yields CDR1 LGHNA and CDR2 YNFKEQ. There are 15 residues in the CDR3. CDR3 nucleotides: TGTGCCAGCAGCCAGACGAAGCGGGAGGACGATGAGCAGTTCTTC. Its translation: CASSQTKREDDEQFF.

The chain recombines TRBV7-8 with TRBJ2-1; TRBD1 agrees at 7 bases. CDR1 and CDR2 from the germline V gene are SGHVS and FQNEAQ. V shed 6 bases, J shed 3 bases, and the junction held 8 bases outside the gene matches. This CDR3 region has 15 residues. The CDR3: CASRDNTGVYNEQFF. As DNA, the CDR3 is TGTGCCAGCAGGGATAACACAGGGGTCTACAATGAGCAGTTCTTC.

The chain carries TRBV4-1 and TRBJ2-7; 7 bases are shared with TRBD2. This CDR3 contains 16 residues. Germline CDR1 is MGHRA and CDR2 is YSYEKL. The V gene end was trimmed by 4 bases and the J gene end by 0 bases; junction bases not matched to a gene: 9. This chain's CDR3 is CASSPLGTKVSYEQYF. The CDR3 coding sequence is TGCGCCAGCAGCCCCTTAGGGACTAAGGTCTCCTACGAGCAGTACTTC.

V is TRBV6-5 and J is TRBJ1-2; 9 nucleotides align to TRBD1. Germline-derived CDR1 and CDR2 are MNHEY and SVGAGI. The CDR3 covers 16 residues. V shed 2 bases and J 4 bases; nucleotides not matched to a gene: 8. CDR3 nucleotide sequence: TGTGCCAGCAGTTACCAACAGGGGGCGTATGGCTATGGCTACACCTTC. Protein product: CASSYQQGAYGYGYTF.

This sequence joins TRBV7-9 and TRBJ1-2; 8 bases are a match to TRBD1. V dropped 4 bases and J dropped 4; count of bases not matched to a gene: 5. This CDR3 has 14 amino acids. Germline CDR1 and CDR2: SEHNR and FQNEAQ (reference sequence). CDR3 sequence reads: CASSSTGESYGYTF. CDR3 nucleotide sequence: TGTGCCAGCAGCTCGACAGGGGAGTCCTATGGCTACACCTTC.

The chain carries TRBV10-2 and TRBJ2-7, with 8 bases aligning to TRBD1. The CDR3 is 13 amino acids. Germline V CDR1 and CDR2: WSHSY, SAAADI. V was pared by 3 bases and J by 3 bases, with 1 base of the junction left unmatched. CDR3 loop: CASSEGQGYEQYF. As DNA, the CDR3 is TGCGCCAGCAGTGAAGGACAGGGCTACGAGCAGTACTTC.

V is TRBV5-5 and J is TRBJ2-5; the match to TRBD2 covers 11 bases. In germline, CDR1 is SGHKS, CDR2 YYEKEE (reference sequence). This CDR3 spans 15 amino acids. V shed 0 bases, J shed 4 bases, and the junction held 2 bases outside the gene matches. The chain's CDR3 is CASSLGLAGTETQYF. DNA of the CDR3: TGTGCCAGCAGCTTGGGACTAGCGGGAACAGAGACCCAGTACTTC.

This clone was counted a single time. At one boundary the junction diverges from the germline segment, which might be a read error. The V gene is TRBV28, the J gene TRBJ1-6; D not resolved. The CDR3 is made up of 14 amino acids. Per germline, CDR1 MDHEN and CDR2 SYDVKM. CDR3 protein: CASLPGAYNSPLHF. DNA for the CDR3: TGTGCCAGCCTCCCCGGAGCCTACAATTCACCCCTCCACTTT.

The J gene is TRBJ2-7, the V gene TRBV12-5; 7 nucleotides match TRBD2. Unmatched junction bases numbered 11, after V lost 8 bases and J lost 4 bases. The CDR3 sequence is 14 residues long. CDR1 LGHNT and CDR2 FRNRAP come from the germline V gene. CDR3 sequence (DNA): TGTGCTAGTCAGCCGCCGGGAGGTCCATACGAGCAGTACTTC. This translates into CASQPPGGPYEQYF.

This clone was observed a handful of times. The rearrangement joins TRBV4-1 to TRBJ2-2; TRBD2 matches at 10 bases. CDR3 length: 22 amino acids. The germline gives CDR1 MGHRA, CDR2 YSYEKL. The V segment lost 1 base and the J segment 3 bases; nucleotides outside the gene matches: 20. The CDR3 here is CASSQAPLGKGAGGPYTGELFF. The CDR3, as DNA: TGCGCCAGCAGCCAAGCTCCCCTTGGGAAAGGAGCGGGGGGGCCTTACACCGGGGAGCTGTTTTTT.

J is TRBJ2-7 and V is TRBV30; TRBD1 agrees at 8 bases. CDR1 is GTSNPN and CDR2 is SVGIG in the germline V gene (reference sequence). The trim removed 3 bases at V and 2 bases at J, leaving 6 bases unmatched. The CDR3 has 14 residues. The CDR3 region has the DNA TGTGCCTGGAGAACCACAGGGGGTACCTACGAGCAGTACTTC. The encoded protein is CAWRTTGGTYEQYF. The full variable domain, with the rest looked up from reference TRBV30 and TRBJ2-7, is SQTIHQWPATLVQPVGSPLSLECTVEGTSNPNLYWYRQAAGRGLQLLFYSVGIGQISSEVPQNLSASRPQDRQFILSSKKLLLSDSGFYLCAWRTTGGTYEQYFGPGTRLTVT.

The chain is built from TRBV5-4 and TRBJ2-3; 9 positions match TRBD2. V shed 0 bases, J shed 8 bases, and the junction held 4 bases outside the gene matches. The germline gives CDR1 SGHNT, CDR2 YYREEE (reference sequence). There are 14 residues in the CDR3. The CDR3 reads CASSLGTAGGTQYF. CDR3 bases: TGTGCCAGCAGCTTGGGAACAGCGGGGGGTACGCAGTATTTT.

This rearrangement joins TRBV10-3 to TRBJ2-3, with D unclear. This CDR3 contains 13 residues. CDR1 and CDR2 from the germline V gene are ENHRY and SYGVKD. V was pared by 6 bases and J by 0 bases, with 7 bases between. CDR3 loop: CAIRATSTDTQYF. The DNA of the CDR3 is TGTGCCATCAGAGCCACTAGCACAGATACGCAGTATTTT.

This clone has a single count. V and J are TRBV4-1 and TRBJ1-5; no firm D call. The germline V and J ends were trimmed by 8 bases and 3 bases, with 11 bases remaining between them. CDR3 length equals 13 residues. Germline V CDR1 and CDR2: MGHRA, YSYEKL. In DNA, the CDR3 is TGCGCCAGCGCCCGGGAGTCCAATCAGCCCCAGCATTTT. Encoded protein: CASARESNQPQHF.